This paragraph covers one TCR beta chain sequence. V trimming: 8 bases; J trimming: 0 bases; junction bases outside the gene matches: 7. The CDR3 is 16 residues long. Germline V CDR1 and CDR2: SGHAT, FQNNGV. This sample is part of a study of blood T cell repertoires in COVID-19. Study context: PBMCs, B-cell-depleted T cells, or T cells were the source of the cDNA or gDNA that made up the material.

In the source study's methods: Amplifying reference gene primers gave estimates of nucleated cell counts. Method: immunoSEQ multiplex PCR; TCRdb's copy keeps in-frame clones and lacks some. V, J and clone size derive from that table, while D and trimming were established from the DNA sequence. The sample lists approximately 200,000 clones, 87% occurring once. Those who participated ranged in age from roughly 18 to 89 years and resided in 24 US areas. Before being deemed recovered, Cohort 3 donors had two negative PCRs, clearance, or symptom resolution. Sequencing was carried out using PBMCs or T cells enriched from blood (not recorded which). The receptor's source is a man aged 25-45 years who had recovered from COVID-19. J is TRBJ2-6 and V is TRBV11-2, with 7 bases matching TRBD1. CDR3 nucleotides: TGTGCCAGCCGCCGGGACAGCGTCTCTGGGGCCAACGTCCTGACTTTC. It encodes CASRRDSVSGANVLTF. The full variable domain, in which reference TRBV11-2 and TRBJ2-6 provide the parts outside the CDR3, is EAGVAQSPRYKIIEKRQSVAFWCNPISGHATLYWYQQILGQGPKLLIQFQNNGVVDDSQLPKDRFSAERLKGVDSTLKIQPAKLEDSAVYLCASRRDSVSGANVLTFGAGSRLTVL.